The 17 T cell receptor beta chains below were found in one sample sequenced in a study of cytotoxic CD8 clonotypes in ibrutinib-treated CLL. Data came from immunoSEQ multiplex PCR; TCRdb stores just in-frame clones and leaves some out. Of over 130,000 clones in the sample, around 80% are singletons; the top ten hold less than 8.5%. The sample was PBMCs, taken after 36 months of ibrutinib treatment. The receptors derive from a human donor with chronic lymphocytic leukemia.

This chain uses TRBV10-1 with TRBJ2-5, with D unclear. Germline CDR1 and CDR2: WNHNN and SYGVQD (reference sequence). The CDR3 is 12 residues long. Trimming shortened V by 3 bases and J by 1 base, and 3 bases separated the two germline ends. CDR3 in amino acids: CASSDPQETQYF. The CDR3 DNA reads TGCGCCAGCAGTGACCCCCAAGAGACCCAGTACTTC.

As for this clone: The sample carries other DNA sequences with the same CDR3. The chain combines TRBV18 with TRBJ1-5; 7 bases align to TRBD1. The CDR3 is 13 amino acids. V gave up 3 bases and J gave up 5 bases; unmatched junction bases: 1. Germline loops: CDR1 KGHSH, CDR2 LQKENI. The chain's CDR3 is CASSPDRDQPQHF. The CDR3 nucleotides are TGTGCCAGCTCACCTGACAGGGATCAGCCCCAGCATTTT.

The rearrangement joins TRBV6-6 to TRBJ1-4; 8 bases agree with TRBD1. The junction had 5 bases not matched to a gene; V was cut back by 4 bases and J by 7 bases. The CDR3 consists of 14 residues. CDR1 MNHNY and CDR2 SVGAGI come from the germline V gene (reference sequence). The CDR3 loop reads CASSFGQGGEKLFF. In nucleotides, the CDR3 is TGTGCCAGCAGTTTTGGACAGGGAGGTGAAAAACTGTTTTTT.

This rearrangement joins TRBV2 to TRBJ2-3; D possibly corresponds to TRBD2 (6 bases). Germline V gives CDR1 SNHLY, CDR2 FYNNEI. This CDR3 comprises 14 residues. Trimming pared 1 base from V and 3 bases from J, leaving 8 bases between. The CDR3 region has the DNA TGTGCCAGCAGTGAAGGTGCGGGGACAGATACGCAGTATTTT. It codes for CASSEGAGTDTQYF.

J is TRBJ2-3 and V is TRBV14; the D gene is possibly TRBD2 (6 bases). V gave up 1 base and J gave up 2 bases, with 10 bases separating them. Germline V gives CDR1 SGHDN, CDR2 FVKESK. The length of the CDR3 is 15 residues. In DNA form, the CDR3 reads TGTGCCAGCAGCCAAGTTGGGGGGACCACAGATACGCAGTATTTT. It translates to CASSQVGGTTDTQYF.

This clone was found a few times. This chain links TRBV5-1 with TRBJ2-3; TRBD2 aligns across 10 bases. From germline, CDR1 is SGHRS and CDR2 YFSETQ. The CDR3 consists of 16 residues. V gave up 0 bases and J gave up 2 bases; unmatched junction bases: 3. The CDR3 DNA reads as TGCGCCAGCAGCTTGGGTAGCGGGGGGCCCACAGATACGCAGTATTTT. It yields the protein CASSLGSGGPTDTQYF.

This clone was observed a few times. V gene TRBV18 combines with J gene TRBJ1-1; D is perhaps TRBD1 (6 bases). V gave up 3 bases and J gave up 7 bases, with 12 bases separating them. From germline, CDR1 is KGHSH and CDR2 LQKENI. The CDR3 runs 13 residues. The CDR3 loop reads CASSPKGVSEAFF. As DNA, the CDR3 is TGTGCCAGCTCACCTAAGGGGGTGAGTGAAGCTTTCTTT.

The chain carries TRBV6-6 and TRBJ2-7; D possibly corresponds to TRBD2 (7 bases). V was pared by 0 bases and J by 5 bases, with 8 bases between. Germline V lookup: CDR1 MNHNY, CDR2 SVGAGI (reference sequence). The CDR3 totals 13 residues. CDR3 in amino acids: CASSYSGGHEQYF. CDR3 nucleotides: TGTGCCAGCAGTTACTCGGGGGGGCACGAGCAGTACTTC.

V and J are TRBV7-9 and TRBJ2-2, with TRBD1 matching 7 bases. The V gene's germline CDR1 is SEHNR and CDR2 FQNEAQ (reference sequence). The CDR3 covers 15 residues. V dropped 5 bases and J dropped 5; count of bases not matched to a gene: 8. Here the CDR3 reads CASSGRQGWTGELFF. CDR3 sequence (DNA): TGTGCCAGCAGCGGGCGACAGGGTTGGACCGGGGAGCTGTTTTTT.

This chain links TRBV5-4 with TRBJ2-7; the match to TRBD1 covers 7 bases. The CDR3 length is 13 residues. Germline-derived CDR1 and CDR2 are SGHNT and YYREEE (reference sequence). V lost 3 bases, J lost 4 bases, and 4 bases stayed unmatched. CDR3 residues: CASSYRGDYEQYF. The DNA of the CDR3 is TGTGCCAGCAGCTACAGGGGCGATTACGAGCAGTACTTC.

The J gene is TRBJ1-3, the V gene TRBV2; D call uncertain. CDR3 length equals 14 residues. Germline V gene data show CDR1 as SNHLY and CDR2 as FYNNEI. The V gene lost 8 bases and the J gene lost 0 bases, with 11 bases spanning the gap. CDR3 in amino acids: CASADGRSGNTIYF. DNA for the CDR3: TGTGCCAGCGCGGACGGACGCTCTGGAAACACCATATATTTT.

The genes are TRBV5-1 and TRBJ2-3, with D unresolved. V was pared by 0 bases and J by 0 bases, with 8 bases between. This CDR3 is built from 15 residues. The germline gives CDR1 SGHRS, CDR2 YFSETQ. CDR3 region: CASSLADTSTDTQYF. CDR3 DNA: TGCGCCAGCAGCTTGGCCGATACCAGCACAGATACGCAGTATTTT.

This clone was recorded only once. The gene calls are TRBV15 and TRBJ2-3; tentatively, D is TRBD2 (6 bases). V lost 6 bases and J 6 bases, leaving 22 bases between the germline ends. CDR3 length equals 16 residues. The germline CDR1 and CDR2 sequences are LNHNV and YYDKDF (reference sequence). CDR3 sequence reads: CATRGWRARDVDTQYF. CDR3 in DNA: TGTGCCACCAGAGGGTGGAGGGCAAGGGACGTGGATACGCAGTATTTT. Drawing the rest from reference TRBV15 and TRBJ2-3, the complete variable domain is DAMVIQNPRYQVTQFGKPVTLSCSQTLNHNVMYWYQQKSSQAPKLLFHYYDKDFNNEADTPDNFQSRRPNTSFCFLDIRSPGLGDTAMYLCATRGWRARDVDTQYFGPGTRLTVL.

The chain couples TRBV6-5 to TRBJ1-2; D is unresolved. Germline CDR1 MNHEY, CDR2 SVGAGI. The CDR3 loop spans 15 amino acids. V gave up 0 bases and J gave up 1 base, with 9 bases separating them. The CDR3 sequence: CASSYSSGDNYGYTF. The CDR3 DNA follows: TGTGCCAGCAGTTACTCGTCGGGAGATAACTATGGCTACACCTTC.

The chain has TRBV11-2 and TRBJ2-3; tentatively, D is TRBD2 (5 bases). The CDR3 sequence is 15 residues long. Germline V gene data show CDR1 as SGHAT and CDR2 as FQNNGV. Trimming cost V 6 bases and J 1 base, with 14 bases left between them. The CDR3 sequence: CASRPREFGTDTQYF. DNA of the CDR3: TGTGCCAGCAGGCCCCGGGAATTCGGCACAGATACGCAGTATTTT.

The DNA of the CDR3 is TGTGCCAGTAGTGTATCGGGACAGCTGGATTCACCCCTCCACTTT. Protein sequence: CASSVSGQLDSPLHF. The chain links TRBV19 to TRBJ1-6; TRBD1 matches 7 bases. V was clipped by 5 bases and J by 8 bases; unmatched bases: 9. Germline lookup yields CDR1 LNHDA and CDR2 SQIVND (reference sequence). The length of the CDR3 is 15 residues.

V and J are TRBV27 and TRBJ2-1, with D perhaps matching TRBD2 (6 bases). With 5 bases removed from V and 5 bases from J, the gap between germline ends came to 13 bases. From germline, CDR1 is MNHEY and CDR2 SMNVEV (reference sequence). The CDR3 consists of 14 residues. The CDR3, as DNA: TGTGCCAGCAGTCCCTGGACTAACAACAATGAGCAGTTCTTC. Its translation is CASSPWTNNNEQFF.